These T cell receptor beta chains were read from a single sample in a study of CD8+CD57+ T cells in acquired aplastic anemia. TCRdb re-called the reads with MiXCR, one entry per CDR3 protein. The sample includes around 200,000 distinct CDR3 sequences, 65% of them seen just once. Material for sequencing was sorted CD4+, CD8+, or CD8+CD57+ T cells (not recorded which) from PBMCs. Receptors were obtained from a human donor with aplastic anemia. The CDR3 runs from the conserved cysteine through the conserved F or W. The order of the fields is clone size, J gene, D gene, V gene, CDR3 protein, CDR3 DNA. The D gene is left open where the match is weak. Rows may omit the clone size; those that give it use once, few, many or a size class.

clone size: -; J gene: TRBJ1-2; D gene: -; V gene: TRBV29-1; CDR3 protein: CSVPGGDYGYTF; CDR3 DNA: TGCAGCGTTCCAGGAGGGGACTATGGCTACACCTTC
clone size: once; J gene: TRBJ2-7; D gene: -; V gene: TRBV4-1; CDR3 protein: CASSQVGSSYEQYF; CDR3 DNA: TGTGCCAGCAGCCAAGTAGGCAGCTCCTACGAGCAGTACTTC
clone size: -; J gene: TRBJ2-1; D gene: -; V gene: TRBV24-1; CDR3 protein: CATSDSLGRRGIAEQFF; CDR3 DNA: TGTGCCACCAGTGATTCCTTGGGGCGTCGCGGTATTGCTGAGCAGTTCTTC
clone size: -; J gene: TRBJ2-5; D gene: -; V gene: TRBV7-9; CDR3 protein: CASSLVPLLDSTKETQYF; CDR3 DNA: TGTGCCAGCAGCTTAGTTCCACTTTTGGACAGCACTAAAGAGACCCAGTACTTC
clone size: -; J gene: TRBJ2-3; D gene: -; V gene: TRBV5-1; CDR3 protein: CASSLGGRPTDTQYF; CDR3 DNA: TGCGCCAGCAGCTTGGGGGGCAGACCCACAGATACGCAGTATTTT
clone size: -; J gene: TRBJ2-7; D gene: TRBD1; V gene: TRBV10-1; CDR3 protein: CASGDRGHYEQYF; CDR3 DNA: TGCGCCAGCGGCGACAGGGGACACTACGAGCAGTACTTC
clone size: -; J gene: TRBJ1-1; D gene: -; V gene: TRBV10-3; CDR3 protein: CASSPTGGSNTEAFF; CDR3 DNA: TGTGCCAGCAGCCCTACGGGGGGGTCGAACACTGAAGCTTTCTTT
clone size: few; J gene: TRBJ2-3; D gene: TRBD1; V gene: TRBV6-4; CDR3 protein: CASSLSEGGGTDTQYF; CDR3 DNA: TGTGCCAGCAGTCTCTCTGAAGGGGGCGGCACAGATACGCAGTATTTT
clone size: -; J gene: TRBJ1-5; D gene: TRBD1; V gene: TRBV20-1; CDR3 protein: CSARGRDSQPQHF; CDR3 DNA: TGCAGTGCTAGGGGTAGGGACAGTCAGCCCCAGCATTTT
clone size: -; J gene: TRBJ1-1; D gene: -; V gene: TRBV2; CDR3 protein: CASSVQGGDTEAFF; CDR3 DNA: TGTGCCAGCAGTGTTCAGGGAGGTGACACTGAAGCTTTCTTT
clone size: -; J gene: TRBJ2-7; D gene: -; V gene: TRBV5-4; CDR3 protein: CASSLILVGGSGSYEQYF; CDR3 DNA: TGTGCCAGCAGCTTGATACTTGTGGGGGGTAGCGGCTCCTACGAGCAGTACTTC
clone size: -; J gene: TRBJ2-2; D gene: -; V gene: TRBV7-3; CDR3 protein: CASSLTGQSMRATGELFF; CDR3 DNA: TGTGCCAGCAGCTTAACCGGTCAGAGTATGCGAGCTACCGGGGAGCTGTTTTTT
clone size: -; J gene: TRBJ2-7; D gene: TRBD2; V gene: TRBV7-8; CDR3 protein: CASSFRAGHEQYF; CDR3 DNA: TGTGCCAGCAGCTTCAGAGCGGGGCACGAGCAGTACTTC
clone size: -; J gene: TRBJ2-1; D gene: TRBD2; V gene: TRBV14; CDR3 protein: CASSQDWREHAYNEQFF; CDR3 DNA: TGTGCCAGCAGCCAAGATTGGCGGGAGCACGCCTACAATGAGCAGTTCTTC
clone size: -; J gene: TRBJ2-3; D gene: TRBD2; V gene: TRBV2; CDR3 protein: CASIRASGGPRDTDTQYF; CDR3 DNA: TGTGCCAGCATTCGGGCTAGCGGGGGACCTCGGGACACAGATACGCAGTATTTT
clone size: -; J gene: TRBJ1-1; D gene: -; V gene: TRBV20-1; CDR3 protein: CSFISSGYTEAFF; CDR3 DNA: TGCAGCTTTATATCCTCGGGATACACTGAAGCTTTCTTT
clone size: -; J gene: TRBJ2-1; D gene: -; V gene: TRBV4-2; CDR3 protein: CASSLAGLNNKQFF; CDR3 DNA: TGTGCCAGCAGCTTGGCTGGACTAAACAATAAGCAGTTCTTC
clone size: once; J gene: TRBJ2-1; D gene: TRBD1; V gene: TRBV13; CDR3 protein: CASRYDRERNNEQFF; CDR3 DNA: TGTGCCAGCAGGTACGACAGGGAACGGAACAATGAGCAGTTCTTC
clone size: -; J gene: TRBJ2-7; D gene: TRBD1; V gene: TRBV24-1; CDR3 protein: CATSDARTGFEQYF; CDR3 DNA: TGTGCCACCAGTGATGCCAGGACAGGGTTCGAGCAGTACTTC
clone size: -; J gene: TRBJ2-7; D gene: -; V gene: TRBV7-2; CDR3 protein: CASSLLGASLSYEQYF; CDR3 DNA: TGTGCCAGCAGCTTACTTGGGGCTTCCTTATCTTACGAGCAGTACTTC
clone size: -; J gene: TRBJ1-4; D gene: TRBD1; V gene: TRBV19; CDR3 protein: CASTDRAGEKLFF; CDR3 DNA: TGTGCCAGTACGGACAGGGCGGGTGAAAAACTGTTTTTT
clone size: -; J gene: TRBJ2-2; D gene: -; V gene: TRBV6-2/TRBV6-3; CDR3 protein: CASTPAGLYTGELFF; CDR3 DNA: TGTGCCAGCACCCCCGCGGGGTTATACACCGGGGAGCTGTTTTTT
clone size: -; J gene: TRBJ2-1; D gene: TRBD1; V gene: TRBV10-3; CDR3 protein: CAISESLWSGQGDNEQFF; CDR3 DNA: TGTGCCATCAGTGAGTCTTTATGGAGCGGACAGGGGGACAATGAGCAGTTCTTC